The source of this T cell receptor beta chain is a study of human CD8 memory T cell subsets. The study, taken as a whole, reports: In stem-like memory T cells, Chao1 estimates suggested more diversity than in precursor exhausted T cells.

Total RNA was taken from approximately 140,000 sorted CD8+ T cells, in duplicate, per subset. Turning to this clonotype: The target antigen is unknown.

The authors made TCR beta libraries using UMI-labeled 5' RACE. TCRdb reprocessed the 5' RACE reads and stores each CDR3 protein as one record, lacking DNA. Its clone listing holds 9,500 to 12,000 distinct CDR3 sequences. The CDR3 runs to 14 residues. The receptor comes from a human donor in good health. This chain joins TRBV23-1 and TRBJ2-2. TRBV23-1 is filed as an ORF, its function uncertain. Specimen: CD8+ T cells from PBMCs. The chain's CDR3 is CASSQSPFTGELFF.